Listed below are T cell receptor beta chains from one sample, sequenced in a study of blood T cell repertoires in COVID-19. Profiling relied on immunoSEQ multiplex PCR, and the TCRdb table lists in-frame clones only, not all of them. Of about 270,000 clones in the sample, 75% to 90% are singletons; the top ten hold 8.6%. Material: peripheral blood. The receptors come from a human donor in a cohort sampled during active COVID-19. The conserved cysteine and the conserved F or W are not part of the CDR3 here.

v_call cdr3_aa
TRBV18 ASSPGTGSTDTQY
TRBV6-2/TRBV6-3 ASSYSATGIISNQPQH
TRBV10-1 ASSQAGSGETQY
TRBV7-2 ASSPQTGREQY
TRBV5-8 ASSFGAANYEQY
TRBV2 ASSERGDNEKLF
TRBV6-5 ASNSRTATGELF
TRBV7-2 ASSLDRFSYEQY
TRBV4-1 ASSHARTVRNEKLF
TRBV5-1 ASSLEVGVGLVKTNSPLH
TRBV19 ASSNQIDRNEKLF
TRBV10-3 ATEAGQANSPLH
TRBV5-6 ASSLVQETADTQY
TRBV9 ASSTRTGGSETQY
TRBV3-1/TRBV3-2 ASSQDPTSTYEQY
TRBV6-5 ASSLGGWPGETQY
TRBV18 ASSPSGNTGHR
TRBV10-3 AIRDSSYNSPLH
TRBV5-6 ASSWDRDPYEQY
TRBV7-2 ANFVTGGQGSEQF
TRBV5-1 ASSPPDIVNYGYT
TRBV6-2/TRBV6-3 ASSPAGANTGELF
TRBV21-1 ASTNLGILGRPYEQY
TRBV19 ASRLTGMNTEAF
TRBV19 ASRPGQGARGTEAF
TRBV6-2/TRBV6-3 ASSPADRYNSPLH
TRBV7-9 ASSGDRGHLGYT
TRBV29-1 SVETYRGSSYEQY
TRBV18 ASSFGGTTFTEAF
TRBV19 ASSPPGTGGTEAF
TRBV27 ASSLFRGTLGYEQY
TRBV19 ASSMRTPHNEQF
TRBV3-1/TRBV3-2 ASSQGVGVPPYEQY
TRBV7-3 ASSNRGFDNEQF
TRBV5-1 ASHVGGAGNTIY
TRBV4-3 ASSQAGYNQPQH
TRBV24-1 ATSGTGSNQPQH
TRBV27 ASRISRGGVNTEAF
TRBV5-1 ASSLSGQTNQPQH
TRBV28 ASSFSPPGRNSPLH
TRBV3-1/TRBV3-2 ASSQGGKGLADTQY
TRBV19 ASSNRDGDTQY
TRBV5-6 ASSLALAGGYEQY
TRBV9 ASSPNEQF
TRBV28 ASRKTTSGVLSYEQY
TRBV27 ASSLYWGLGRGIEQF
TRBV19 ASSQGQGVIYGYT
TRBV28 ASSLFSPLGQSSYNSPLH
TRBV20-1 SARAQSSCF
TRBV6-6 ASSPVWGGQPQH
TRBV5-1 ASSLAAGRYEQY